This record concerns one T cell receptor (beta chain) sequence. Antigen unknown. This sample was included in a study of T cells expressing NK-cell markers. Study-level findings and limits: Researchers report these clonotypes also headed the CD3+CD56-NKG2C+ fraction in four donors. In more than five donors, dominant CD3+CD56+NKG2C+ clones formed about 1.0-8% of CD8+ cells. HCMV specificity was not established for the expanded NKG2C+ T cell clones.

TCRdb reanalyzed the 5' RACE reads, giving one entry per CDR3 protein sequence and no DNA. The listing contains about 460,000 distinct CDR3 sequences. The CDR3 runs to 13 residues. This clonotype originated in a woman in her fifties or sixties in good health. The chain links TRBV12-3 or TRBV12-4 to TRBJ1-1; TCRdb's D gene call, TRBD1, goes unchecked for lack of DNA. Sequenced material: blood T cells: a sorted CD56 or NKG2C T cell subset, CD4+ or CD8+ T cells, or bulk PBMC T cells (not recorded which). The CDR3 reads CASSLSGTVKAFF.